This TCR beta chain appears in the sequencing data of a study of T-cell reconstitution after alpha-beta-depleted transplantation in children. Study-wide results and caveats: From newly produced T cells came most of the T-cell counts and diversity one year after transplant. The origin of high day-60 TCRbeta diversity in some patients lay in surviving recipient T cells and thymic progenitors. Reported findings indicate that, about two months after transplant, alpha-beta T cells came from several hundred expanded clones, which were derived from non-depleted graft cells.

This clonotype appeared many times. The antigen remains undetermined. Molecular barcoding with unique molecular identifiers was used for the TCRbeta library. TCRdb passed the PCR reads through MiXCR, listing each CDR3 protein once. The sample records about 290,000 distinct CDR3 sequences, roughly 7.8% being singletons. This specimen consisted of peripheral blood, obtained 360 days after TCRalphabeta/CD19-depleted stem cell transplant. This clonotype was obtained from a female patient aged 2 to 10 who had a stem cell transplant for Fanconi anemia, so the T cells may come from the graft donor.

Written as DNA, the CDR3 is TGTGCCAGCACCTATGGGACAGGGGGCCTCTATGGCTACACCTTC. The encoded protein is CASTYGTGGLYGYTF. The chain couples TRBV2 to TRBJ1-2, with 12 bases lining up with TRBD1. Germline CDR1 SNHLY, CDR2 FYNNEI. V shed 7 bases and J 4 bases; nucleotides not matched to a gene: 7. This CDR3 has 15 residues.